Described below is a single T cell receptor beta chain sequence and its context. V was cut by 4 bases and J by 3 bases, with 9 bases left in between. The CDR3 sequence is 13 residues long. Per the authors' pipeline: How many nucleated cells were present was estimated from reference gene primer amplification. The data were produced by immunoSEQ multiplex PCR, yet TCRdb's version contains in-frame clones alone and is incomplete. D and trimming were read from the DNA, whereas the V and J calls and clone size are those reported in that table. The sample holds fewer than 200,000 clones, around three quarters seen once. The data stem from a study of blood T cell repertoires in COVID-19. Study overall: Samples representing acute and convalescent COVID-19 were sourced from the United States, Italy and Spain. Sources were T cells, B-cell-depleted T cells, or PBMCs; the material itself was cDNA or gDNA.

Sequencing was done on a sample of peripheral blood. The TCR comes from a man between 70 and 80 years old with active or convalescent COVID-19. The rearrangement links TRBV12-3 or TRBV12-4 to TRBJ1-1; D may be TRBD1 (5 bases). The CDR3 spells CASSWGVDTEAFF. As DNA, the CDR3 is TGTGCCAGCAGTTGGGGGGTTGACACTGAAGCTTTCTTT.